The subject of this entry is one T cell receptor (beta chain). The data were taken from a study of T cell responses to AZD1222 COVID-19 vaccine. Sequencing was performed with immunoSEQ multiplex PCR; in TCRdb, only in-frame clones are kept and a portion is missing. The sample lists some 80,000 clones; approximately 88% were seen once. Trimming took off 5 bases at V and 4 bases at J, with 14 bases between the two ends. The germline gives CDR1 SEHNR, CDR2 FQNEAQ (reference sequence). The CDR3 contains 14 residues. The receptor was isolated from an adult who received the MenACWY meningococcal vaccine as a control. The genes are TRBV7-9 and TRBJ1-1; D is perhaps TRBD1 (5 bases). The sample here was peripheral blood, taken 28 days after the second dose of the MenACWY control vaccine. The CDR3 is CASSPRVGATEAFF. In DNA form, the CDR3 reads TGTGCCAGCAGCCCCAGGGTTGGGGCCACTGAAGCTTTCTTT.